This TCR beta chain derives from a study of blood T cell repertoires in COVID-19. The overall study: Samples representing acute and convalescent COVID-19 were sourced from the United States, Italy and Spain. PBMCs, B-cell-depleted T cells, or T cells were the source of the cDNA or gDNA that made up the material.

The CDR3 spans 13 residues. Germline V gene lookup returns CDR1 GTSNPN and CDR2 SVGIG (reference sequence). Trimming took 0 bases from V and 4 from J, leaving 9 bases between them. Followed over time, Seattle patients had been enrolled while infection was active. Authors' data handling: Amplification of reference gene primers provided the estimated nucleated cell counts. The method was immunoSEQ multiplex PCR; TCRdb's version includes in-frame clones alone and lacks a portion of them. V and J calls and clone size follow that table, whereas D and trimming were derived from the DNA. In the table there are fewer than 300,000 clones, around 86% of which are singletons.

Sequencing was carried out using peripheral blood. The V and J genes are TRBV30 and TRBJ1-2; no definite D call. This TCR was recovered from a man in his fifties with COVID-19, enrolled during active disease. The CDR3 coding sequence is TGTGCCTGGAGTGTACTAGAAGTCTATGGCTACACCTTC. Its protein product is CAWSVLEVYGYTF. The full variable domain, in which reference TRBV30 and TRBJ1-2 provide the parts outside the CDR3, is SQTIHQWPATLVQPVGSPLSLECTVEGTSNPNLYWYRQAAGRGLQLLFYSVGIGQISSEVPQNLSASRPQDRQFILSSKKLLLSDSGFYLCAWSVLEVYGYTFGSGTRLTVV.